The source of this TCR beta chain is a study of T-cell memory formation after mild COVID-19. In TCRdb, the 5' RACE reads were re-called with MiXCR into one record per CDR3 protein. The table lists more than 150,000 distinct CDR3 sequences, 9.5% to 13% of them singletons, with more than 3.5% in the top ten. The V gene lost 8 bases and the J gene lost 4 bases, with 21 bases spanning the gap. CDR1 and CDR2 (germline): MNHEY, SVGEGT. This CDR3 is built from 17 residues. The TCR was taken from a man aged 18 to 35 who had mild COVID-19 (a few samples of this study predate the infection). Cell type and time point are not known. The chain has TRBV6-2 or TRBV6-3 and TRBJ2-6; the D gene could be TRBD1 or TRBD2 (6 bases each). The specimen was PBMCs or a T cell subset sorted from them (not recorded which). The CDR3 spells CASSRMPGARGANVLTF. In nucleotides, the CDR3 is TGTGCCAGCTCCAGAATGCCGGGGGCGAGAGGGGCCAACGTCCTGACTTTC.